Detailed here is one TCR beta chain. The antigen is unknown. This sample was included in a study of chemoradiotherapy in HPV16-positive cancers. General study points: For HPV16-positive patients, expanding HPV-responsive T cells associated with longer recurrence-free survival.

V lost 3 bases and J lost 0, with 4 bases in between. The CDR3 has 13 residues. CDR1 is MDHEN and CDR2 is SYDVKM in the germline V gene. Profiled with immunoSEQ multiplex PCR; TCRdb holds only in-frame clones, not every one. The sample consists of over a thousand clones, 82% of them appearing once. This material consisted of tumor tissue, taken from a patient who underwent chemoradiotherapy. The receptor was isolated from a human donor with HPV-associated anogenital cancer. This chain joins TRBV28 and TRBJ2-3; D is ambiguous. CDR3 sequence: CASSFGSTDTQYF. The CDR3, as DNA: TGTGCCAGCAGTTTCGGAAGCACAGATACGCAGTATTTT.